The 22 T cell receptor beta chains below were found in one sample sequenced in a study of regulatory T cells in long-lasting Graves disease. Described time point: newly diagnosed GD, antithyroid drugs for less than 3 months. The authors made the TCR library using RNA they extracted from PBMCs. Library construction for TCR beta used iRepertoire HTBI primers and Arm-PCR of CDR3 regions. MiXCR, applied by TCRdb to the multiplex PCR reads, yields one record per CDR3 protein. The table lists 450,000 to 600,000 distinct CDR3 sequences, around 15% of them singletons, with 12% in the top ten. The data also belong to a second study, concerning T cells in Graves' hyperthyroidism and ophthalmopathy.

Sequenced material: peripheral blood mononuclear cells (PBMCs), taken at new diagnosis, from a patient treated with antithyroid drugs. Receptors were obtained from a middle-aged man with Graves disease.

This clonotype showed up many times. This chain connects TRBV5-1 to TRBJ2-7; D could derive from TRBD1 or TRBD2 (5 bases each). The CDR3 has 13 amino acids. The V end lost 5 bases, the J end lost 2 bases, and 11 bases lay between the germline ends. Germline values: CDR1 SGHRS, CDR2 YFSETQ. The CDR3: CASRSQGAYEQYF. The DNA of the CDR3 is TGCGCCAGCAGGAGTCAGGGAGCCTACGAGCAGTACTTC.

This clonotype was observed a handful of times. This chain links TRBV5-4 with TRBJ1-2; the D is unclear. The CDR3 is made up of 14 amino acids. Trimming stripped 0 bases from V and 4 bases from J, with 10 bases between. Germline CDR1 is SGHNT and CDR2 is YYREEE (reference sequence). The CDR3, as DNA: TGTGCCAGCAGCTTGGACATGGGTGGCTATGGCTACACCTTC. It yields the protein CASSLDMGGYGYTF.

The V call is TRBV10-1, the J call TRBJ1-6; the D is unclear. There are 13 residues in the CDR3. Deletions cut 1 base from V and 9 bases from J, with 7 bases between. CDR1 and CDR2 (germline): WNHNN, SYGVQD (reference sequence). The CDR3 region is CASSEFQTSPLHF. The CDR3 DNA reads TGCGCCAGCAGTGAGTTCCAGACTTCACCCCTCCACTTT.

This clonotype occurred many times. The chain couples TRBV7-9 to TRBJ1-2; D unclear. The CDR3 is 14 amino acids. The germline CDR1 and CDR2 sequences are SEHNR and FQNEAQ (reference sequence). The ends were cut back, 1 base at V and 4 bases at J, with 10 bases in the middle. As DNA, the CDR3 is TGTGCCAGCAGCTTAGGGGCAGTAACCTATGGCTACACCTTC. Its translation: CASSLGAVTYGYTF.

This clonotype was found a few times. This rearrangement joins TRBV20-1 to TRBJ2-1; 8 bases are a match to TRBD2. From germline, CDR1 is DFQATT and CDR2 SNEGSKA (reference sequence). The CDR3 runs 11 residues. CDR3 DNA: TGCAGGGGACTAGGGGGAAATGAGCAGTTCTTC. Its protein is CRGLGGNEQFF.

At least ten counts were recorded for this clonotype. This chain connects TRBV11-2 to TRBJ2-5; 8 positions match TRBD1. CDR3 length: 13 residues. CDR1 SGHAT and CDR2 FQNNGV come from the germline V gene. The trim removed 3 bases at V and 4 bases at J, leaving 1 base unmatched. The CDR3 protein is CASSLDRAETQYF. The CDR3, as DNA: TGTGCCAGCAGCTTGGACAGGGCAGAGACCCAGTACTTC.

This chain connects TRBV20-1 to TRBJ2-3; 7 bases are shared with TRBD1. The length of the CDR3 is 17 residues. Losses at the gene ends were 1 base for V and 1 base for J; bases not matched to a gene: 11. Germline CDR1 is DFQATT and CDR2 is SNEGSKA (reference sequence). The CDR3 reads CSARAMSIGGGTDTQYF. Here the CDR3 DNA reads TGCAGTGCTAGAGCCATGTCGATAGGGGGCGGCACAGATACGCAGTATTTT.

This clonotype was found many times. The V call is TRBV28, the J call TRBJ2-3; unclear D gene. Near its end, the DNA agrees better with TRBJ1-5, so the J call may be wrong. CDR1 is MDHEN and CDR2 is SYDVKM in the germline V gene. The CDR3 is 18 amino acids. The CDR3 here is CASSLRLGSGIVADTQHF. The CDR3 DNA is TGTGCCAGCAGTTTAAGGTTGGGTAGCGGGATAGTTGCAGATACGCAGCATTTT.

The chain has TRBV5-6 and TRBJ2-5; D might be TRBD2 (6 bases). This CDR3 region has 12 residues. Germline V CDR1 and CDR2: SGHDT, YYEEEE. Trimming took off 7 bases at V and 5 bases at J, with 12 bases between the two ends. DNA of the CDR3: TGTGCCAGCGGAGGGGCGGGGGAGACCCAGTACTTC. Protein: CASGGAGETQYF.

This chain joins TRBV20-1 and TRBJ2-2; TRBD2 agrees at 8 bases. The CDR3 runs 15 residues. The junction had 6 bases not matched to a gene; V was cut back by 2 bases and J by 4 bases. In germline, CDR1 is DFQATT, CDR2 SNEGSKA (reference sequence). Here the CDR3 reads CSARTSGGGTGELFF. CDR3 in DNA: TGCAGTGCTAGAACTAGCGGAGGGGGCACCGGGGAGCTGTTTTTT.

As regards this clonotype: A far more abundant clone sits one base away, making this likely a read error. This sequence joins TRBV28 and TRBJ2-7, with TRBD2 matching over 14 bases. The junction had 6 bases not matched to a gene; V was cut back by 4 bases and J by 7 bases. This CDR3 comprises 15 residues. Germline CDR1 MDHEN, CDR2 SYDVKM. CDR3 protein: CASSSGLAGANEQYF. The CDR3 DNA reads TGTGCCAGCAGTTCGGGACTAGCGGGAGCAAATGAGCAGTACTTC.

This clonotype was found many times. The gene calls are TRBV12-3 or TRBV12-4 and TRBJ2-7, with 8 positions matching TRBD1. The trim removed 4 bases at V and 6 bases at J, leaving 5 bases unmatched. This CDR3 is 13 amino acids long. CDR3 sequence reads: CASSSDRGGEQYF. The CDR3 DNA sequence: TGTGCCAGCAGTTCAGACAGGGGAGGCGAGCAGTACTTC.

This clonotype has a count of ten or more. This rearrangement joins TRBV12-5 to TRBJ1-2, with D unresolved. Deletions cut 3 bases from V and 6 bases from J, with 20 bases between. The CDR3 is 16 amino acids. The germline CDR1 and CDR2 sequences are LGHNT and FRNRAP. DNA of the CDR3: TGTGCTAGTGGTTTTGGAACCGGGCGGACCCTAGATGGCTACACCTTC. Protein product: CASGFGTGRTLDGYTF.

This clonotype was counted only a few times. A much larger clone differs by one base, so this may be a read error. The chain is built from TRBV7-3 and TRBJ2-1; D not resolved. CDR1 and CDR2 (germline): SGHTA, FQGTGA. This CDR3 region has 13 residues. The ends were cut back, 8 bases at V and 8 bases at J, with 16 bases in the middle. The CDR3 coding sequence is TGTGCCAGCGGCCACTCTAGTTACGATGAGCAGTTCTTC. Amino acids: CASGHSSYDEQFF.

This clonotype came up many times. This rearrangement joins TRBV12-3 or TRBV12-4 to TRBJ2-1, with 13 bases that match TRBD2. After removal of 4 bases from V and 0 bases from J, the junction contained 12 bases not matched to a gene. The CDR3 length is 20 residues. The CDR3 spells CASSSSPGLAGPSSYNEQFF. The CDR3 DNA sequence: TGTGCCAGCAGTTCCTCCCCGGGACTAGCGGGACCGAGCTCCTACAATGAGCAGTTCTTC.

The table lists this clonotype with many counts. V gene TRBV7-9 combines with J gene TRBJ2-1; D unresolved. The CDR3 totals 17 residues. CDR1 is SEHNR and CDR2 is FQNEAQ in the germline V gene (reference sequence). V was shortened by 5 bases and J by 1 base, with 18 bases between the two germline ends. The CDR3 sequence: CASSDVRTKGSYNEQFF. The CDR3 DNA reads TGTGCCAGCAGCGACGTCAGGACGAAGGGTTCCTACAATGAGCAGTTCTTC.

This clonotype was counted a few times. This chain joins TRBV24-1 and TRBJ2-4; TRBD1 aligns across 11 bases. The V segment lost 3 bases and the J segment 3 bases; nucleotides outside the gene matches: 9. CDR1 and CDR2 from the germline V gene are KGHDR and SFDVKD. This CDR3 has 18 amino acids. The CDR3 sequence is CATSDPSGTGGGKNIQYF. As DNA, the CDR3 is TGTGCCACCAGTGATCCGTCCGGGACAGGGGGAGGCAAAAACATTCAGTACTTC.

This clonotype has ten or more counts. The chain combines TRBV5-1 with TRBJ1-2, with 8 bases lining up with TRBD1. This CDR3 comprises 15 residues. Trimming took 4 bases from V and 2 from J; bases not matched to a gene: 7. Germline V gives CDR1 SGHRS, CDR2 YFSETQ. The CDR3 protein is CASSAETGANYGYTF. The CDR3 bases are TGCGCCAGCAGCGCGGAGACAGGGGCGAACTATGGCTACACCTTC.

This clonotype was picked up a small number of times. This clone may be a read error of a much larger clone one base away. The CDR3 sequence is CASRRGGAGTGELFF. Here the CDR3 DNA reads TGTGCCAGCAGGCGCGGGGGGGCGGGGACCGGGGAGCTGTTTTTT. The chain combines TRBV28 with TRBJ2-2; 9 nucleotides match TRBD2. The CDR3 runs 15 residues. Per the germline V gene, CDR1 is MDHEN and CDR2 is SYDVKM. With 6 bases clipped from V and 5 bases from J, the junction kept 7 bases outside the gene matches.

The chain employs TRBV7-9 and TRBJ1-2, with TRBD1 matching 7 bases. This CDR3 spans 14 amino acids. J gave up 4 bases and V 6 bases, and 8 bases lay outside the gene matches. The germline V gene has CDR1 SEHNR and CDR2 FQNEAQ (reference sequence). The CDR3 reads CASRSNRGPYGYTF. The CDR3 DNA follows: TGTGCCAGCAGATCCAACAGGGGCCCCTATGGCTACACCTTC.

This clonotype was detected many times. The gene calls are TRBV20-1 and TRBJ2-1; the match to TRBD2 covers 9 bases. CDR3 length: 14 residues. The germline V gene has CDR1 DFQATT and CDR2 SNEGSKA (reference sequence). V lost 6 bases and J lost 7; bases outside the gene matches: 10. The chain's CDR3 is CSAPGTSYVNEQFF. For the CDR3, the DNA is TGCAGTGCGCCCGGGACTAGCTATGTTAATGAGCAGTTCTTC.

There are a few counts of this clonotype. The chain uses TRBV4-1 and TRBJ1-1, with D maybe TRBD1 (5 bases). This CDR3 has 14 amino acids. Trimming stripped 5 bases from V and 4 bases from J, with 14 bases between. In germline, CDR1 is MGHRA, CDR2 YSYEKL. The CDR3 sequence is CASSSVGRLTEAFF. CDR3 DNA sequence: TGCGCCAGCAGCTCGGTGGGGCGGCTCACTGAAGCTTTCTTT.